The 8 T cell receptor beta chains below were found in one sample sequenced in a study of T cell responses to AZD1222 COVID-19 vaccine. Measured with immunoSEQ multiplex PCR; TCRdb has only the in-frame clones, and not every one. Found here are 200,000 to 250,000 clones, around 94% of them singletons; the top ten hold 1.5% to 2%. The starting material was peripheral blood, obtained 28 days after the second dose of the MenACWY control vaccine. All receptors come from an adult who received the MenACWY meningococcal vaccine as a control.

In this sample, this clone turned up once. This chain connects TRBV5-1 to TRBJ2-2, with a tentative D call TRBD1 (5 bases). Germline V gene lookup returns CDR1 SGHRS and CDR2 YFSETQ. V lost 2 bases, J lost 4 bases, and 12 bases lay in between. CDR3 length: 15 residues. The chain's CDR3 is CASSLLGDVTGELFF. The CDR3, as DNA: TGCGCCAGCAGCTTATTAGGGGATGTCACCGGGGAGCTGTTTTTT.

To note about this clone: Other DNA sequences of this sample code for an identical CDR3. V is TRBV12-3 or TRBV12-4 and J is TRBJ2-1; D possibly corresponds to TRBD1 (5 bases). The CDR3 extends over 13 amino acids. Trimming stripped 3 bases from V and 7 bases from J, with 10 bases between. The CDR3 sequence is CASSLNRWNEQFF. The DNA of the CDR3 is TGTGCCAGCAGTTTGAACAGGTGGAATGAGCAGTTCTTC.

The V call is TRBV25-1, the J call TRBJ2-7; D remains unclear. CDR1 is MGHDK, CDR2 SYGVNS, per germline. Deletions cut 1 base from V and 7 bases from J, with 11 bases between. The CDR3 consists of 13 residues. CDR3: CASSEFENGEQYF. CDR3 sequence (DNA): TGTGCCAGCAGTGAATTTGAGAACGGAGAGCAGTACTTC.

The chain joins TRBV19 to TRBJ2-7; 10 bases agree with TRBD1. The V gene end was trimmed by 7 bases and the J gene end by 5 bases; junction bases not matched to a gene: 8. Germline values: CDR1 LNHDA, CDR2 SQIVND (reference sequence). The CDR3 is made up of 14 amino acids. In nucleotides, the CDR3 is TGTGCCAGTAAAGCGAGACAGGGGGCCCACGAGCAGTACTTC. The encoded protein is CASKARQGAHEQYF.

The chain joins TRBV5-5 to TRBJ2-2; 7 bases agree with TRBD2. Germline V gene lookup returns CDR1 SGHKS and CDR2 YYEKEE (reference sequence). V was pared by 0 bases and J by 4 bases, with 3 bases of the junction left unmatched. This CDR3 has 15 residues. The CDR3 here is CASSLGGGPTGELFF. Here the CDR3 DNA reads TGTGCCAGCAGCTTGGGGGGAGGGCCCACCGGGGAGCTGTTTTTT.

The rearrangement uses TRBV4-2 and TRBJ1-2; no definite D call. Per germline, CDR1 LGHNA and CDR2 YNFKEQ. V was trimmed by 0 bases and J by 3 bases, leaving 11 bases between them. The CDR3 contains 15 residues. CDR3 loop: CASSQEWVGHYGYTF. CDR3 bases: TGTGCCAGCAGCCAAGAATGGGTCGGACACTATGGCTACACCTTC.

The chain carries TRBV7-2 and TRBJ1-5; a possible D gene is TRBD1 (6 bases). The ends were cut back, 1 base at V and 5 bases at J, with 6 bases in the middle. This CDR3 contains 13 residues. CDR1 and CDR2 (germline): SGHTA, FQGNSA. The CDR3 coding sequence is TGTGCCAGCAGCTTAGACAGGGATCAGCCCCAGCATTTT. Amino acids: CASSLDRDQPQHF.

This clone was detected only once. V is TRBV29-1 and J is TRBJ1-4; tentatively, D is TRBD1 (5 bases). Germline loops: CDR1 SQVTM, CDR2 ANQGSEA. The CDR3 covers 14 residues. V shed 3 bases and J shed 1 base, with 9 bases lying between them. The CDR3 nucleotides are TGCAGCGTTGACAGGGTCGGAACTAATGAAAAACTGTTTTTT. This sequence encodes CSVDRVGTNEKLFF.